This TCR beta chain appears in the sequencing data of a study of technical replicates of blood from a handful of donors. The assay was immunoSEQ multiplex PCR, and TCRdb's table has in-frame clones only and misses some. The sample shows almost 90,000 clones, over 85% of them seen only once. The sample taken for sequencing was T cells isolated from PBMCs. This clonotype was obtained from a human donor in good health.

The CDR3 protein is CASSYRGSPNQPQHF. CDR3 in DNA: TGTGCCAGTAGCTACAGGGGATCACCCAATCAGCCCCAGCATTTT. The chain uses TRBV19 and TRBJ1-5, with 7 bases lining up with TRBD1. Germline V gene sequence: CDR1 LNHDA, CDR2 SQIVND (reference sequence). The V segment lost 6 bases and the J segment 3 bases; nucleotides outside the gene matches: 8. CDR3 size: 15 residues.